Listed here is a single TCR beta chain. Its antigen is not identified. The V and J ends lost 0 bases and 1 base respectively, with 10 bases between them. The CDR3 spans 15 residues. Germline V gene lookup returns CDR1 SGHDT and CDR2 YYEEEE. These data are taken from a study of OX40 agonist ivuxolimab in advanced cancers. About the study: While on treatment, patients had intravenous ivuxolimab at 0.01 to 10 mg/kg every 2 weeks. The study enrolled dose-escalation patients with hepatocellular carcinoma, melanoma, renal cell or head and neck cancer. Study-wide findings and caveats: With doses of 0.1-3.0 mg/kg, partial responders showed among the lowest clonal expansion.

The data were produced by immunoSEQ multiplex PCR, yet TCRdb's version contains in-frame clones alone and is incomplete. The data show around 34,000 clones, approximately 80% seen once. Blood samples were obtained at baseline, cycle 4 day 1, and cycle 7 day 1. This receptor was obtained from an adult with an advanced solid tumor such as melanoma, head and neck, liver or kidney cancer. This chain links TRBV5-6 with TRBJ1-1, with D uncertain. The sample consisted of CD4+ or CD8+ T cells sorted from blood, taken in a trial of the OX40 agonist ivuxolimab. The CDR3 coding sequence is TGTGCCAGCAGCTTGGACTTTGGGAGGAACACTGAAGCTTTCTTT. Amino acids: CASSLDFGRNTEAFF.